These T cell receptor beta chains were read from a single sample in a study of T-cell reconstitution after alpha-beta-depleted transplantation in children. TCRdb ran MiXCR on the PCR reads and lists one entry per CDR3 protein. The repertoire has 180,000 or so distinct CDR3 sequences, approximately 6% of them found once; the top ten carry just over 4.5%. The starting material was PBMCs, obtained before TCRalphabeta/CD19-depleted stem cell transplant. These TCRs come from a girl under three years old with combined immunodeficiency, due to receive a stem cell transplant. Each CDR3 is given with its conserved first and last residue. Fields, in order: J gene, clone size, V gene, D gene, CDR3 DNA, CDR3 protein. A D gene is named only where the DNA matches it firmly. Clone size is not always given. Where it is, it says once, few, many or a class for expanded clones.

J gene: TRBJ1-2; clone size: many; V gene: TRBV20-1; D gene: .; CDR3 DNA: TGCAGTGCTAGAGGCCTTGGGACCTATGGCTACACCTTC; CDR3 protein: CSARGLGTYGYTF
J gene: TRBJ1-3; clone size: many; V gene: TRBV20-1; D gene: TRBD1; CDR3 DNA: TGCAGTGCTGACAGGGAAGAAACTGGAAACACCATATATTTT; CDR3 protein: CSADREETGNTIYF
J gene: TRBJ2-5; clone size: few; V gene: TRBV2; D gene: .; CDR3 DNA: TGTGCCAGCAAATTGGTGGGGGCCGGGGAGACCCAGTACTTC; CDR3 protein: CASKLVGAGETQYF
J gene: TRBJ2-3; clone size: many; V gene: TRBV12-3/TRBV12-4; D gene: .; CDR3 DNA: TGTGCCAGCAGTTGGAGTGCGACAGATACGCAGTATTTT; CDR3 protein: CASSWSATDTQYF
J gene: TRBJ2-5; clone size: many; V gene: TRBV9; D gene: .; CDR3 DNA: TGTGCCAGCAGCGTACTAGTCGAAGAGACCCAGTACTTC; CDR3 protein: CASSVLVEETQYF
J gene: TRBJ2-3; clone size: many; V gene: TRBV11-2; D gene: TRBD2; CDR3 DNA: TGTGCCAGCAGTCATGGAGGTGAACTAGCGGAGTATTTT; CDR3 protein: CASSHGGELAEYF
J gene: TRBJ2-2; clone size: few; V gene: TRBV20-1; D gene: TRBD2; CDR3 DNA: TGCAGTGCTCTCCCAGCCCTTCTAGCGGGAGCTTACACCGGGGAGCTGTTTTTT; CDR3 protein: CSALPALLAGAYTGELFF
J gene: TRBJ2-1; clone size: many; V gene: TRBV12-3/TRBV12-4; D gene: .; CDR3 DNA: TGTGCCAGCAGCAACCTGTATGAGCAGTTCTTC; CDR3 protein: CASSNLYEQFF
J gene: TRBJ2-5; clone size: many; V gene: TRBV29-1; D gene: .; CDR3 DNA: TGCAGCGTTGAAGGCATGGGGGGTGAAGAGACCCAGTACTTC; CDR3 protein: CSVEGMGGEETQYF
J gene: TRBJ2-1; clone size: many; V gene: TRBV29-1; D gene: .; CDR3 DNA: TGCAGCGTTGAGACGGCCTACAATGAGCAGTTCTTC; CDR3 protein: CSVETAYNEQFF
J gene: TRBJ2-2; clone size: many; V gene: TRBV7-3; D gene: .; CDR3 DNA: TGTGCCAGCAGCTTAGCGGTCGGGAGAGGTTCCGGGGAGCTGTTTTTT; CDR3 protein: CASSLAVGRGSGELFF
J gene: TRBJ2-7; clone size: many; V gene: TRBV5-1; D gene: .; CDR3 DNA: TGCGCCAGCAGCCACCGGGACAAAGTCGACGAGCAGTACTTC; CDR3 protein: CASSHRDKVDEQYF
J gene: TRBJ2-1; clone size: many; V gene: TRBV15; D gene: TRBD2; CDR3 DNA: TGTGCCATAGCTAGCGGGAGGCACTATGAGCAGTTCTTC; CDR3 protein: CAIASGRHYEQFF
J gene: TRBJ2-3; clone size: .; V gene: TRBV11-2; D gene: TRBD1; CDR3 DNA: TGTGCCAGCAGCTCACGATCTAAACAGGGGTTGAGCACAGATACGCAGTATTTT; CDR3 protein: CASSSRSKQGLSTDTQYF
J gene: TRBJ2-7; clone size: many; V gene: TRBV4-3; D gene: TRBD2; CDR3 DNA: TGCGCCAGCAGCCAAGGGGCTAGCGGCATCTACGAGCAGTACTTC; CDR3 protein: CASSQGASGIYEQYF
J gene: TRBJ1-1; clone size: many; V gene: TRBV4-3; D gene: .; CDR3 DNA: TGCGCCAGCGGTACGGACACTGAAGCTTTCTTT; CDR3 protein: CASGTDTEAFF
J gene: TRBJ2-3; clone size: few; V gene: TRBV12-3/TRBV12-4; D gene: TRBD2; CDR3 DNA: TGTGCCAGCAGTTCCCCCGGGGGGGTCACAGATACGCAGTATTTT; CDR3 protein: CASSSPGGVTDTQYF
J gene: TRBJ2-7; clone size: .; V gene: TRBV3-1; D gene: .; CDR3 DNA: TGTGCCAGCAGCCAACGACCCTTGGACTACGAGCAGTACTTC; CDR3 protein: CASSQRPLDYEQYF
J gene: TRBJ2-2; clone size: few; V gene: TRBV7-8; D gene: .; CDR3 DNA: TGTGCCAGCAGCTGGTACCACGGGGAGCTGTTTTTT; CDR3 protein: CASSWYHGELFF
J gene: TRBJ2-7; clone size: many; V gene: TRBV4-1; D gene: TRBD1; CDR3 DNA: TGCGCCAGCAGCCACGGACAGGGTTTGCTCTCCTACGAGCAGTACTTC; CDR3 protein: CASSHGQGLLSYEQYF
J gene: TRBJ2-1; clone size: many; V gene: TRBV9; D gene: .; CDR3 DNA: TGTGCCAGCAGCGTAGTAGACCCCCGGAGAAGCAGAGTACCCTCCTACAATGAGCAGTTCTTC; CDR3 protein: CASSVVDPRRSRVPSYNEQFF
J gene: TRBJ2-3; clone size: many; V gene: TRBV15; D gene: TRBD2; CDR3 DNA: TGTGCCACCAGCAGAGATCTAACTAGCGGGATCGCAGATACGCAGTATTTT; CDR3 protein: CATSRDLTSGIADTQYF
J gene: TRBJ1-1; clone size: many; V gene: TRBV7-9; D gene: .; CDR3 DNA: TGTGCCAGCAGCTTAGCAGGAGGAGAAGCTTTCTTT; CDR3 protein: CASSLAGGEAFF
J gene: TRBJ2-5; clone size: many; V gene: TRBV3-1; D gene: .; CDR3 DNA: TGTGCCAGCAGCCAAGATCGAATGGCTGAGGAGACCCAGTACTTC; CDR3 protein: CASSQDRMAEETQYF
J gene: TRBJ2-3; clone size: many; V gene: TRBV12-3/TRBV12-4; D gene: TRBD2; CDR3 DNA: TGTGCCAGCAGTCCCATCTGGCGGGGGAGCACAGATACGCAGTATTTT; CDR3 protein: CASSPIWRGSTDTQYF
J gene: TRBJ2-5; clone size: many; V gene: TRBV3-1; D gene: .; CDR3 DNA: TGTGCCAGCAGCTTACTGGCGGCCCTCGAGACCCAGTACTTC; CDR3 protein: CASSLLAALETQYF
J gene: TRBJ1-5; clone size: .; V gene: TRBV20-1; D gene: .; CDR3 DNA: TGCAGTGCCACCACCTATAGCAATCAGCCCCAGCATTTT; CDR3 protein: CSATTYSNQPQHF
J gene: TRBJ2-7; clone size: many; V gene: TRBV19; D gene: TRBD2; CDR3 DNA: TGTGCCAGTAGTATTTTCGATACGGGACTAGCGGGAGGAGCCGAGCAGTACTTC; CDR3 protein: CASSIFDTGLAGGAEQYF
J gene: TRBJ1-1; clone size: .; V gene: TRBV20-1; D gene: .; CDR3 DNA: TGCAGTGCTAGGGGGGCGGGGGTGAACACTGAAGCTTTCTTT; CDR3 protein: CSARGAGVNTEAFF
J gene: TRBJ2-1; clone size: many; V gene: TRBV27; D gene: TRBD1; CDR3 DNA: TGTGCCAGCAGTTTTTCCGGGACAGCTGGCTCCAATGAGCAGTTCTTC; CDR3 protein: CASSFSGTAGSNEQFF
J gene: TRBJ2-1; clone size: many; V gene: TRBV20-1; D gene: .; CDR3 DNA: TGCAGTGCTAGGTCACTAACGGGGTCCTACAATGAGCAGTTCTTC; CDR3 protein: CSARSLTGSYNEQFF